This record looks at one T cell receptor beta chain sequence and its context. No antigen is known for it. Presentation of ophthalmopathy in the donors involved moderate-to-severe activity, CAS ≥3, NOSPECS ≥4 and a duration under 3 months. Other autoimmune diseases, uncontrolled infections, pregnancy or lactation led to the exclusion of patients. The data are from a study of Graves' ophthalmopathy and Graves' hyperthyroidism. Germline V CDR1 and CDR2: SEHNR, FQNEAQ (reference sequence). This CDR3 has 12 residues. V lost 2 bases to trimming and J lost 7 bases, with 9 bases between them. The TCR beta CDR3 regions underwent amplification from RNA transcripts. An opening RT-PCR round employed HTBI primers and preceded a second-round multiplex PCR. TCRdb analysed the multiplex PCR reads with MiXCR anew, one entry per CDR3 protein. Among 740,000 or so distinct CDR3 sequences listed, 35% to 50% were seen once.

Overall study findings and caveats: Discrimination between ophthalmopathy and stable hyperthyroidism by a 13-signature model showed about 85% sensitivity and 70% to 82% specificity.

The material sequenced was peripheral blood. The chain employs TRBV7-9 and TRBJ2-7, with unresolved D. This TCR came from an adult man with Graves' ophthalmopathy. The CDR3 sequence is CASSLLRQEQYF. CDR3 DNA sequence: TGTGCCAGCAGCTTATTACGCCAGGAGCAGTACTTC.